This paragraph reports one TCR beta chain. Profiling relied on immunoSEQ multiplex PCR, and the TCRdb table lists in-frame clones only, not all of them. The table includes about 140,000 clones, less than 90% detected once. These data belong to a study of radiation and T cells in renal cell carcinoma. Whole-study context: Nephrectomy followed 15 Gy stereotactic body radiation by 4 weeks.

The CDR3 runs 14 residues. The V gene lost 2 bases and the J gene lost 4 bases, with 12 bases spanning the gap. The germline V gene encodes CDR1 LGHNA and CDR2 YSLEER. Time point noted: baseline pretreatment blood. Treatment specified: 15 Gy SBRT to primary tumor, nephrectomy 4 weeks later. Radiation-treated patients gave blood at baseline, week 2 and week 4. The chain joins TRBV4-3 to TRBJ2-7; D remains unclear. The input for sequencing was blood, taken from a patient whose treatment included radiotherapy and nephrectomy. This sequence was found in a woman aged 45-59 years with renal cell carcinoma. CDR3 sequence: CASSQTRLGYEQYF. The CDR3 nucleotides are TGCGCCAGCAGCCAAACAAGGCTGGGGTACGAGCAGTACTTC.